The rows below give T cell receptor beta chains drawn from one sample of a study of T cell repertoires in cytomegalovirus infection. Their specific antigens are unknown. Via MiXCR, TCRdb re-called the reads, giving one row per CDR3 protein. This table has 640,000 or so distinct CDR3 sequences, roughly a third appearing once. The starting material was cultured PBMCs, obtained from culture after CMV antigen stimulation. The receptors stem from a human donor in good health (CMV status not recorded). Some clones in this sample may be carry-over from other donors' samples. The CDR3 runs from the conserved cysteine through the conserved F or W. The order of the fields is D gene, clone size, V gene, J gene, CDR3 protein, CDR3 DNA. The D gene is left open where the match is weak. Size tells how often a clone was seen (once, few, many) or the class of an expanded clone, and some rows leave it out.

>.|.|TRBV4-2|TRBJ2-1
CASSQGGDVGEQFF
TGTGCCAGCAGCCAAGGCGGGGACGTGGGTGAGCAGTTCTTC
>TRBD2|few|TRBV12-3/TRBV12-4|TRBJ2-7
CASTLAGDEQYF
TGTGCCAGCACTTTAGCGGGAGACGAGCAGTACTTC
>TRBD1|few|TRBV6-6|TRBJ1-1
CASSARQGWAFF
TGTGCCAGCAGTGCCCGACAGGGGTGGGCTTTCTTT
>.|.|TRBV27|TRBJ2-7
CASSGQNSYEQYF
TGTGCCAGCAGCGGACAGAACTCCTACGAGCAGTACTTC
>.|many|TRBV7-9|TRBJ2-1
CASTERGDRDEQFF
TGTGCCAGCACGGAGCGGGGGGACAGGGATGAGCAGTTCTTC
>.|few|TRBV7-6|TRBJ2-5
CASSSIQLETQYF
TGTGCCAGCAGCTCAATACAATTAGAGACCCAGTACTTC
>TRBD2|few|TRBV6-6|TRBJ2-3
CASSYVAGVEGTDTQYF
TGTGCCAGCAGTTACGTAGCGGGGGTCGAAGGAACAGATACGCAGTATTTT
>.|once|TRBV2|TRBJ2-2
CASSDPLADTTGELFF
TGTGCCAGCAGTGACCCCCTCGCAGATACTACCGGGGAGCTGTTTTTT
>.|.|TRBV6-1|TRBJ2-3
CASMVRIRRDAGTDTQYF
TGTGCCAGCATGGTGCGAATCAGAAGGGACGCTGGCACAGATACGCAGTATTTT
>.|.|TRBV30|TRBJ1-1
CAWSPLAGITEAFF
TGTGCCTGGAGTCCGTTGGCAGGGATCACTGAAGCTTTCTTT
>.|.|TRBV2|TRBJ2-7
CASRGDFSYEQYF
TGTGCCAGCAGAGGGGACTTCTCCTACGAGCAGTACTTC
>.|.|TRBV28|TRBJ2-5
CASAPKLKGFQETQYF
TGTGCCAGCGCCCCGAAGTTGAAGGGCTTCCAAGAGACCCAGTACTTC
>.|.|TRBV18|TRBJ1-1
CASSPLQNTEAFF
TGTGCCAGCTCACCACTCCAAAACACTGAAGCTTTCTTT
>TRBD2|.|TRBV20-1|TRBJ2-3
CSAPARTSSDTQYF
TGCAGTGCTCCCGCAAGGACTAGCTCGGACACGCAGTATTTT
>TRBD2|.|TRBV19|TRBJ2-1
CASSPSLAGVYNEQFF
TGTGCCAGTAGTCCATCGCTAGCGGGGGTCTACAATGAGCAGTTCTTC
>TRBD2|many|TRBV7-2|TRBJ2-7
CASSLVRAAGSSYEQYF
TGTGCCAGCAGCTTAGTACGGGCAGCGGGGAGCTCCTACGAGCAGTACTTC
>.|many|TRBV7-2|TRBJ2-3
CASSPRRTDTQYF
TGTGCCAGCAGCCCCCGGAGGACAGATACGCAGTATTTT
>.|.|TRBV7-2|TRBJ2-5
CASNGKIQETQYF
TGTGCCAGCAACGGGAAAATACAAGAGACCCAGTACTTC
>TRBD1|few|TRBV12-3/TRBV12-4|TRBJ1-2
CASREDRAVYYGYTF
TGTGCCAGCAGAGAAGACAGGGCTGTTTACTATGGCTACACCTTC
>TRBD1|.|TRBV7-9|TRBJ1-4
CASSPWTGNNEKLFF
TGTGCCAGCAGCCCCTGGACAGGGAATAATGAAAAACTGTTTTTT
>.|.|TRBV6-5|TRBJ1-2
CASRRSAAGGYTF
TGTGCCAGCAGACGATCCGCGGCGGGTGGCTACACCTTC
>.|once|TRBV6-2/TRBV6-3|TRBJ2-7
CASRSTGSLAYEQYF
TGTGCCAGCCGTTCCACAGGGAGTTTAGCCTACGAGCAGTACTTC
>.|few|TRBV12-3/TRBV12-4|TRBJ1-4
CASRATGFEKLFF
TGTGCCAGCAGGGCTACAGGGTTTGAAAAACTGTTTTTT
>TRBD2|many|TRBV7-9|TRBJ2-1
CASSLGFHEAGLSYNEQFF
TGTGCCAGCAGCTTAGGCTTCCATGAAGCGGGGCTCTCCTACAATGAGCAGTTCTTC
>.|.|TRBV12-3/TRBV12-4|TRBJ1-1
CASSLAGGLGTEAFF
TGTGCCAGCAGTTTAGCGGGGGGGCTTGGCACTGAAGCTTTCTTT
>.|.|TRBV7-6|TRBJ1-1
CASSKGGTDFHTEAFF
TGTGCCAGCAGTAAAGGGGGTACCGACTTCCACACTGAAGCTTTCTTT
>.|.|TRBV4-2|TRBJ2-3
CASSSQLAGSTDTQYF
TGTGCCAGCAGCTCCCAACTAGCCGGAAGCACAGATACGCAGTATTTT
>TRBD1|.|TRBV2|TRBJ2-7
CASNSRDRGAYEQYF
TGTGCCAGCAATTCAAGGGACAGGGGGGCCTACGAGCAGTACTTC
>.|once|TRBV28|TRBJ1-5
CASSPLKGSYGNQPQHF
TGTGCCAGCAGTCCCCTGAAGGGTTCCTATGGTAATCAGCCCCAGCATTTT
>TRBD2|.|TRBV20-1|TRBJ2-3
CSARPARLAEFTDTQYF
TGCAGTGCTAGACCGGCGCGACTAGCGGAATTTACAGATACGCAGTATTTT
>.|many|TRBV7-8|TRBJ1-5
CASSPLRSRQPQHF
TGTGCCAGCTCCCCGCTCAGGTCACGGCAGCCCCAGCATTTT
>.|.|TRBV30|TRBJ2-1
CAWSVQGNEQFF
TGTGCCTGGAGTGTACAGGGTAATGAGCAGTTCTTC
>TRBD2|few|TRBV5-1|TRBJ2-5
CASSLVGLAGVQETQYF
TGCGCCAGCAGCTTGGTGGGACTAGCGGGGGTCCAAGAGACCCAGTACTTC
>TRBD1|.|TRBV5-4|TRBJ1-4
CASSSNPGQGVSLFF
TGTGCCAGCAGCTCAAATCCGGGACAGGGCGTTAGTCTGTTTTTT
>.|.|TRBV7-9|TRBJ1-2
CASSFTPRESYTF
TGTGCCAGCAGCTTCACACCCAGGGAGTCCTACACCTTC
>.|few|TRBV5-6|TRBJ1-2
CASSLLGIRYGYTF
TGTGCCAGCAGCTTGTTAGGGATTCGCTATGGCTACACCTTC
>.|.|TRBV13|TRBJ1-5
CASSHRQAQKPQHF
TGCGCCAGCAGCCACCGACAGGCGCAGAAGCCCCAGCATTTT
>.|.|TRBV6-6|TRBJ2-3
CATTPEWGTDTQYF
TGTGCCACCACACCTGAATGGGGCACAGATACGCAGTATTTT
>.|.|TRBV20-1|TRBJ2-7
CSATTYRDEQYF
TGCAGTGCTACCACTTACCGGGATGAGCAGTACTTC
>.|.|TRBV5-4|TRBJ2-3
CASSPSRADTQYF
TGTGCCAGCAGCCCCTCTCGGGCTGATACGCAGTATTTT
>TRBD1|.|TRBV2|TRBJ2-1
CATFRDRDSNEQFF
TGTGCCACATTCCGGGACAGGGATAGTAATGAGCAGTTCTTC
>.|.|TRBV7-2|TRBJ2-7
CASSLAGFGKYEQYF
TGTGCCAGCAGCTTAGCGGGGTTCGGAAAGTACGAGCAGTACTTC
>TRBD1|.|TRBV6-1|TRBJ2-1
CASSVEGTAYNEQFF
TGTGCCAGCAGTGTAGAGGGGACAGCATACAATGAGCAGTTCTTC
>TRBD1|.|TRBV12-3/TRBV12-4|TRBJ1-2
CASSLGGGRDYGYTF
TGTGCCAGCAGTTTGGGAGGGGGCAGGGACTATGGCTACACCTTC
>.|.|TRBV28|TRBJ2-7
CASSLIRKSSYEQYF
TGTGCCAGCAGTTTAATTAGGAAGTCCTCGTACGAGCAGTACTTC
>.|few|TRBV12-3/TRBV12-4|TRBJ2-5
CASSYGRETQYF
TGTGCCAGCAGTTATGGGCGCGAGACCCAGTACTTC
>.|.|TRBV20-1|TRBJ2-5
CSARDPTGSGETQYF
TGCAGTGCTAGAGACCCTACAGGGTCGGGAGAGACCCAGTACTTC
>TRBD2|.|TRBV6-1|TRBJ2-3
CASSSGLAGVSTDTQYF
TGTGCCAGCAGTTCAGGGCTAGCGGGGGTTAGCACAGATACGCAGTATTTT
>.|.|TRBV12-3/TRBV12-4|TRBJ2-1
CASSLTMAGTYNEQFF
TGTGCCAGCAGCTTAACGATGGCGGGGACCTACAATGAGCAGTTCTTC
>TRBD2|few|TRBV20-1|TRBJ2-3
CSARSGTSGADTQYF
TGCAGTGCTAGATCCGGGACTAGCGGTGCAGATACGCAGTATTTT
>.|few|TRBV19|TRBJ1-6
CASSIGQGNSPLHF
TGTGCCAGTAGTATAGGGCAGGGGAATTCACCCCTCCACTTT
>.|few|TRBV18|TRBJ2-3
CASSPRDHTDTQYF
TGTGCCAGCTCACCCCGGGACCACACAGATACGCAGTATTTT
>.|.|TRBV19|TRBJ2-3
CAKRTPGRSSDTQYF
TGTGCCAAAAGAACGCCGGGACGGAGCTCAGATACGCAGTATTTT
>TRBD1|.|TRBV4-1|TRBJ1-6
CASSQGDSRCNSPLHF
TGCGCCAGCAGCCAAGGGGACAGCCGGTGTAATTCACCCCTCCACTTT
>.|.|TRBV4-3|TRBJ1-1
CASSLGGIVNTEAFF
TGCGCCAGCAGCCTTGGAGGGATCGTGAACACTGAAGCTTTCTTT
>.|few|TRBV19|TRBJ2-5
CASSITIQETQYF
TGTGCCAGTAGTATAACCATCCAAGAGACCCAGTACTTC
>.|.|TRBV6-1|TRBJ1-2
CASSEIGILNYGYTF
TGTGCCAGCAGTGAAATTGGGATACTTAACTATGGCTACACCTTC